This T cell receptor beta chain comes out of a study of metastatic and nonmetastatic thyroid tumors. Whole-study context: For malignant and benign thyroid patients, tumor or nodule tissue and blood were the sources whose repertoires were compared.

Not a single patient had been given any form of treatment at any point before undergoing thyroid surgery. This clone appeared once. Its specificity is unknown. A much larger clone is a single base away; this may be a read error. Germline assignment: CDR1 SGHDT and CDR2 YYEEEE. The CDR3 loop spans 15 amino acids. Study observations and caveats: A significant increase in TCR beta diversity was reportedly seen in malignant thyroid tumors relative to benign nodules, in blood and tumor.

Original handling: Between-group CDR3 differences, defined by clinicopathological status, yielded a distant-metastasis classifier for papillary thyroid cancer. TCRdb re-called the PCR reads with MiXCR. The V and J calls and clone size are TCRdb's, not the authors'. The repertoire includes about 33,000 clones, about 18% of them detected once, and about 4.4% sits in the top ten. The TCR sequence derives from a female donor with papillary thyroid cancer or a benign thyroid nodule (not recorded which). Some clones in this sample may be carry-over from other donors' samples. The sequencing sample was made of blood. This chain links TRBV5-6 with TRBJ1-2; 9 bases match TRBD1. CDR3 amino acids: CAISLPTGGGYGYTF. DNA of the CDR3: TGTGCCATCAGCTTACCGACAGGGGGAGGCTATGGCTACACCTTC.